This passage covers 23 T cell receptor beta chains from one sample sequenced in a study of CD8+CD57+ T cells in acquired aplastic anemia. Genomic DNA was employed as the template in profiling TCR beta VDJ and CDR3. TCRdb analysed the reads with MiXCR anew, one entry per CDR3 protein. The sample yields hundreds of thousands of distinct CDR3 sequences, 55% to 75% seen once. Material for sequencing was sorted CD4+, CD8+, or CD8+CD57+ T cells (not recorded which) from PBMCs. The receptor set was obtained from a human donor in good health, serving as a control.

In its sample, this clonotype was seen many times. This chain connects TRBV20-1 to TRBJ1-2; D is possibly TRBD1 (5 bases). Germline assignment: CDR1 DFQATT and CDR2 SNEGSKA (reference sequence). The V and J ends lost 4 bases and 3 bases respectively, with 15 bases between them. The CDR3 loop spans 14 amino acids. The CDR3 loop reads CSATARGRDYGYTF. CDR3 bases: TGCAGTGCTACGGCAAGGGGCAGGGACTATGGCTACACCTTC.

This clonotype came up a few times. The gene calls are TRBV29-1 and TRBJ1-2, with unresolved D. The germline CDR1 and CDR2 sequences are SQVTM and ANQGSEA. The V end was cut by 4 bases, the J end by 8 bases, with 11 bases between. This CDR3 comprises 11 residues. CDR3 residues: CSVVSGKGYTF. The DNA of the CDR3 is TGCAGCGTTGTTTCGGGGAAAGGCTACACCTTC.

The CDR3 here is CATSDNDGLKDGYTF. The CDR3 nucleotides read TGTGCCACCAGTGACAACGACGGGCTAAAAGATGGCTACACCTTC. This sequence joins TRBV24-1 and TRBJ1-2; D is unresolved. Germline V gene lookup returns CDR1 KGHDR and CDR2 SFDVKD. V gave up 4 bases and J gave up 6 bases, with 17 bases separating them. The CDR3 sequence is 15 residues long.

The CDR3 DNA reads as TGTGCCAGCAGTATATACAGGGTAGAGGGAACCGAAGCTTTCTTT. Translation gives CASSIYRVEGTEAFF. The chain is built from TRBV6-1 and TRBJ1-1, with D perhaps matching TRBD1 (6 bases). The CDR3 runs 15 residues. The V and J ends lost 5 bases and 8 bases respectively, with 21 bases between them. The germline V gene encodes CDR1 MNHNS and CDR2 SASEGT.

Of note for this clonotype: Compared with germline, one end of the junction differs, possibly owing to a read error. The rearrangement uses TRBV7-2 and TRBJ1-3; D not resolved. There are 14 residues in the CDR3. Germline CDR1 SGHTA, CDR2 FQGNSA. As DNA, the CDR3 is TGTGCCAGCAGCGCACAGAGCGATCCACTCTATGGCTACTTT. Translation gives CASSAQSDPLYGYF. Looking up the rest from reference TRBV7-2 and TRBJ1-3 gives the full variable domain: GAGVSQSPSNKVTEKGKDVELRCDPISGHTALYWYRQSLGQGLEFLIYFQGNSAPDKSGLPSDRFSAERTGGSVSTLTIQRTQQEDSAVYLCASSAQSDPLYGYFGEGSWLTVV.

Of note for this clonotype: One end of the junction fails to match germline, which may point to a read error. CDR3 sequence: CASSLRQDNTGELF. The CDR3 DNA follows: TGTGCCAGCAGCTTACGGCAGGACAACACCGGGGAGCTGTTT. The chain has TRBV7-9 and TRBJ1-1, with a possible D match to TRBD1 (5 bases). The CDR3 totals 14 residues. In germline, CDR1 is SEHNR, CDR2 FQNEAQ (reference sequence).

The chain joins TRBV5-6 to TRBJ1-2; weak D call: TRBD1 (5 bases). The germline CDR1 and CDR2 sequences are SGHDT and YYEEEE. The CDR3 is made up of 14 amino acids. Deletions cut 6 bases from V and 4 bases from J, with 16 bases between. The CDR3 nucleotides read TGTGCCAGCATTCTCCAGGGTTACACCTATGGCTACACCTTC. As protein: CASILQGYTYGYTF. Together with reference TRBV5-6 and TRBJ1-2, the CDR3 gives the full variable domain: DAGVTQSPTHLIKTRGQQVTLRCSPKSGHDTVSWYQQALGQGPQFIFQYYEEEERQRGNFPDRFSGHQFPNYSSELNVNALLLGDSALYLCASILQGYTYGYTFGSGTRLTVV.

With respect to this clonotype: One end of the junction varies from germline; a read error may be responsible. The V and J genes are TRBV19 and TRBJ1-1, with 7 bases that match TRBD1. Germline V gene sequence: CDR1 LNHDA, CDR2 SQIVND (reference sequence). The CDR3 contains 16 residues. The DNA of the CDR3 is TGTGCCGGTAGTATAGATCGGGACAGTTTGAACACTGAAGCTTTCTTT. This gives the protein CAGSIDRDSLNTEAFF.

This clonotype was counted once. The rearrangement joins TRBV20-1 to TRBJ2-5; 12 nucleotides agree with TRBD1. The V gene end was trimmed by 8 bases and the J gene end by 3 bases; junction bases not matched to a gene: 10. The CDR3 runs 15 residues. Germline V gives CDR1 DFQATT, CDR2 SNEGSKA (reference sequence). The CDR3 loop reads CSRRGQGAREETQYF. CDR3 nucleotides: TGCAGTCGTCGGGGACAGGGGGCCCGCGAAGAGACCCAGTACTTC.

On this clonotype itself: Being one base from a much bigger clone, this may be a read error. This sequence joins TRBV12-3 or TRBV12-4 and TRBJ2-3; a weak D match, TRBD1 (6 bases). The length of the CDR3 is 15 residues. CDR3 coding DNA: TGTGCCAGCAGTTTGGTAGTACAGGGCACAGATGCGCAGTATTTT. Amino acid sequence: CASSLVVQGTDAQYF.

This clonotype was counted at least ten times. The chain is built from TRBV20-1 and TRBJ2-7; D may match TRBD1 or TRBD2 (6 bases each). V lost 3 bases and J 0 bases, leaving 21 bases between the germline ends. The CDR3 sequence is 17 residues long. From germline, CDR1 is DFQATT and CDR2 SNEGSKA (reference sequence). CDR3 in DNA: TGCAGTGCTAGTGACAGGCGCGGGAACCCGAGCTCCTACGAGCAGTACTTC. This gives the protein CSASDRRGNPSSYEQYF.

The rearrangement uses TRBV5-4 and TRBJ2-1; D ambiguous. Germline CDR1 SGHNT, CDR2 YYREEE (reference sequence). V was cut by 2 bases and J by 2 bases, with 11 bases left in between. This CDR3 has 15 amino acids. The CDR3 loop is CASSFGYAAYNEQFF. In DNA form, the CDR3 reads TGTGCCAGCAGCTTCGGGTACGCAGCCTACAATGAGCAGTTCTTC.

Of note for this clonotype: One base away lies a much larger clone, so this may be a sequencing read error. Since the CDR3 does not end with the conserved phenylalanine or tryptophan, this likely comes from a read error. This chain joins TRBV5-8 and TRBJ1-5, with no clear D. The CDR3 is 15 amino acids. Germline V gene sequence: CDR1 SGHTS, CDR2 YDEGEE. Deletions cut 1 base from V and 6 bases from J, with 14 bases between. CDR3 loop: CASSLYSRSGQPQHL. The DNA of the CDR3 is TGTGCCAGCAGCTTGTATTCCAGGTCCGGTCAGCCCCAGCATCTT.

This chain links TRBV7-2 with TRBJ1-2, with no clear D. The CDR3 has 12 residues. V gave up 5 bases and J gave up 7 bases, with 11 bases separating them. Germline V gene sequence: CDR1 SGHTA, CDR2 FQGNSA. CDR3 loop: CASSPRTTGYTF. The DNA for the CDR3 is TGTGCCAGCAGCCCCCGGACTACTGGCTACACCTTC.

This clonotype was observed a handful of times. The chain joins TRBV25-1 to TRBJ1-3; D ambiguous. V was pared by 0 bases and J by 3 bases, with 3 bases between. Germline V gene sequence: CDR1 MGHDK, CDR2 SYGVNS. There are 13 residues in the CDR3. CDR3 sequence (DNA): TGTGCCAGCAGTGAATATTATGGAAACACCATATATTTT. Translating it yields CASSEYYGNTIYF.

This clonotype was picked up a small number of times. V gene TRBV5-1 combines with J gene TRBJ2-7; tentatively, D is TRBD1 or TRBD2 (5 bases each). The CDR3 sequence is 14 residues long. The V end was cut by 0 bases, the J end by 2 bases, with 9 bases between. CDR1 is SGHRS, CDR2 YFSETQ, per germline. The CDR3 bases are TGCGCCAGCAGCTTGGGGGACCTCACCTACGAGCAGTACTTC. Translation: CASSLGDLTYEQYF.

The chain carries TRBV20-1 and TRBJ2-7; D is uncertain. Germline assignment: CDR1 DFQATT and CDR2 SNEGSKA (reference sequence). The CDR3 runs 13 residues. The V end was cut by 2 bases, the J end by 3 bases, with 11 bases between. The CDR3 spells CSARLPTDYEQYF. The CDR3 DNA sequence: TGCAGTGCTAGACTCCCGACCGACTACGAGCAGTACTTC.

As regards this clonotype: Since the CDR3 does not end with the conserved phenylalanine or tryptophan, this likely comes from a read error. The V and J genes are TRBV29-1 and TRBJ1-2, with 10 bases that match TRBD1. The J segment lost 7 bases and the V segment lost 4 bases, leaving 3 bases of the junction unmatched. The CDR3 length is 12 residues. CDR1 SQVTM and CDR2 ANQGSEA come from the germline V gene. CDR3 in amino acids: CSVGTGGCGYTC. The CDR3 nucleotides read TGCAGCGTTGGGACAGGGGGTTGTGGCTACACCTGC.

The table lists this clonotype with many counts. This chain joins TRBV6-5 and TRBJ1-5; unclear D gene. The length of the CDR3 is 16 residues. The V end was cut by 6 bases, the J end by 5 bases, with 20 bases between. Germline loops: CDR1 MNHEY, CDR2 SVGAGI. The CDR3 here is CASRPTSRVWHQPQHF. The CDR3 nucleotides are TGTGCCAGCAGACCCACCTCTCGGGTGTGGCATCAGCCCCAGCATTTT.

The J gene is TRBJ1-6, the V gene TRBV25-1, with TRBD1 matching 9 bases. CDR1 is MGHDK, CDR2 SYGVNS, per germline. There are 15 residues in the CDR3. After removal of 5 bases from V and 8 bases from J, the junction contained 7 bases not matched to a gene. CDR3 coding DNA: TGTGCCAGCAGTCCCGGGACAGGGTCGCATTCACCCCTCCACTTT. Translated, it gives CASSPGTGSHSPLHF.

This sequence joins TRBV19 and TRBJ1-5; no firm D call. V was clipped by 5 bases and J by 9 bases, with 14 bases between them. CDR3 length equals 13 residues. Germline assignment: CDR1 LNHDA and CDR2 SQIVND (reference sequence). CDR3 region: CASSPGYPRPQHF. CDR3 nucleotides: TGTGCCAGTAGTCCTGGGTACCCTCGGCCCCAGCATTTT.

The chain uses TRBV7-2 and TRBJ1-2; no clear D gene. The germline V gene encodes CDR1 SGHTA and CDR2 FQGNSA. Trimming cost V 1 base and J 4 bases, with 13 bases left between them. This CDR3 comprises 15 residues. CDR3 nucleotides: TGTGCCAGCAGCTTAGGCTCGAGGGCGGTCTATGGCTACACCTTC. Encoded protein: CASSLGSRAVYGYTF.

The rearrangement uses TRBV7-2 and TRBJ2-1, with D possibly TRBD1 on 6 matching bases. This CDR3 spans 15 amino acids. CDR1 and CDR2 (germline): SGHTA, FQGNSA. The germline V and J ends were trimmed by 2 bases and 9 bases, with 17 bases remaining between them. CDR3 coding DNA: TGTGCCAGCAGCTTAAACGGACAGAACTATACTGAGCAGTTCTTC. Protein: CASSLNGQNYTEQFF.